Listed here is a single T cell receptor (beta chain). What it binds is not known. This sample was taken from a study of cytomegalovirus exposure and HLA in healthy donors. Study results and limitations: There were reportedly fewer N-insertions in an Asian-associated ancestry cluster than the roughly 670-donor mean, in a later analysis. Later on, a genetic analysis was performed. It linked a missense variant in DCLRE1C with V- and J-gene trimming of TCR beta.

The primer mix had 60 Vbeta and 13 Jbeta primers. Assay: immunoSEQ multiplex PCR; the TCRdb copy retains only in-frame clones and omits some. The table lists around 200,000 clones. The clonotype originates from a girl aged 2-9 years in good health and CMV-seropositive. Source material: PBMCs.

The CDR3 nucleotides are TGTGCCAGCAGTACTCCCTCCTACGAGCAGTACTTC. It codes for CASSTPSYEQYF. The chain joins TRBV6-6 to TRBJ2-7, with D uncertain. V was shortened by 5 bases and J by 0 bases, with 5 bases between the two germline ends. In germline, CDR1 is MNHNY, CDR2 SVGAGI (reference sequence). This CDR3 spans 12 amino acids.